The 13 T cell receptor beta chains given below trace back to one sample, sequenced in a study of sequential checkpoint blockade in melanoma. Treatment of the sample: randomized to nivolumab then ipilimumab (arm A) or the reverse (arm B). Clones were sequenced by immunoSEQ multiplex PCR, and TCRdb holds only the in-frame ones, with some missing. The profile covers about 2,300 clones, with under 25% appearing a single time and 20% taken by the ten largest. Here the sequenced sample was tumor tissue (inferred from file names), taken from a patient given nivolumab and ipilimumab in sequence. The receptors were gathered from a human donor with melanoma.

The chain couples TRBV5-1 to TRBJ2-1, with 10 bases aligning to TRBD2. CDR3 length: 16 amino acids. Germline V lookup: CDR1 SGHRS, CDR2 YFSETQ. With V trimmed by 2 bases and J by 4 bases, 6 bases remained unmatched. DNA of the CDR3: TGCGCCAGCAGCTTCCCTAGCGGGAGAGCATACAATGAGCAGTTCTTC. Translation: CASSFPSGRAYNEQFF.

The chain links TRBV9 to TRBJ2-3; no definite D call. Germline CDR1 SGDLS, CDR2 YYNGEE. The CDR3 runs to 14 residues. The V end was cut by 3 bases, the J end by 1 base, with 9 bases between. The DNA of the CDR3 is TGTGCCAGCAGCGAGGCGTTGGGCACAGATACGCAGTATTTT. Residues: CASSEALGTDTQYF.

This clone occurred a few times. The chain links TRBV10-3 to TRBJ2-1, with a weak D call TRBD2 (5 bases). The CDR3 has 15 residues. Germline loops: CDR1 ENHRY, CDR2 SYGVKD. Trimming took off 2 bases at V and 0 bases at J, with 8 bases between the two ends. In DNA form, the CDR3 reads TGTGCCATCAGTGAGGGAGCGGTCTCCTACAATGAGCAGTTCTTC. Translation gives CAISEGAVSYNEQFF.

This clone came up a few times. The chain joins TRBV11-3 to TRBJ1-1; D not resolved. The CDR3 has 15 amino acids. Trimming removed 3 bases from V and 1 base from J, with 12 bases in between. The germline CDR1 and CDR2 sequences are SGHNT and YENEEA. CDR3 amino acids: CASSFQSTGNTEAFF. The CDR3 nucleotides read TGTGCCAGCAGCTTCCAATCCACCGGGAACACTGAAGCTTTCTTT.

Judged by abundance, this clone is medium-sized. The V and J genes are TRBV11-3 and TRBJ2-2; the match to TRBD1 covers 9 bases. The CDR3 length is 15 residues. V shed 3 bases and J 7 bases; nucleotides not matched to a gene: 6. Germline V lookup: CDR1 SGHNT, CDR2 YENEEA. DNA of the CDR3: TGTGCCAGCAGCTTCTACAGGGGGCTTGGCGGGGAGCTGTTTTTT. Translated: CASSFYRGLGGELFF.

In nucleotides, the CDR3 is TGTGCCAGCAGTGCCATAACGAGAGGGGCTTTCTTT. Encoded protein: CASSAITRGAFF. The chain carries TRBV6-8 and TRBJ1-1; D remains ambiguous. The V end lost 5 bases, the J end lost 11 bases, and 15 bases lay between the germline ends. CDR3 length equals 12 residues. Germline V gene data show CDR1 as MNHGY and CDR2 as SAAAGT.

The V call is TRBV5-1, the J call TRBJ2-1; D possibly uses TRBD1 or TRBD2 (5 bases each). This CDR3 contains 15 residues. V lost 0 bases to trimming and J lost 7 bases, with 14 bases between them. Germline-derived CDR1 and CDR2 are SGHRS and YFSETQ. In nucleotides, the CDR3 is TGCGCCAGCAGCTTGGGTTCCCTAGCAGGGAATGAGCAGTTCTTC. Translating it yields CASSLGSLAGNEQFF.

The V call is TRBV29-1, the J call TRBJ2-6; D ambiguous. Trimming left V 7 bases short and J 1 base short, with 11 bases between. Germline values: CDR1 SQVTM, CDR2 ANQGSEA. The CDR3 has 14 amino acids. The CDR3: CSARLKSGANVLTF. DNA of the CDR3: TGCAGCGCCCGGTTGAAATCTGGGGCCAACGTCCTGACTTTC.

J is TRBJ1-2 and V is TRBV15; no reliable D call. Trimming left V 1 base short and J 0 bases short, with 6 bases between. This CDR3 is 14 amino acids long. Germline loops: CDR1 LNHNV, CDR2 YYDKDF (reference sequence). This CDR3 reads CATSRGEANYGYTF. The CDR3 DNA sequence: TGTGCCACCAGCAGAGGGGAGGCTAACTATGGCTACACCTTC. The whole variable domain, filled in from reference TRBV15 and TRBJ1-2, reads DAMVIQNPRYQVTQFGKPVTLSCSQTLNHNVMYWYQQKSSQAPKLLFHYYDKDFNNEADTPDNFQSRRPNTSFCFLDIRSPGLGDTAMYLCATSRGEANYGYTFGSGTRLTVV.

CDR3 loop: CASSPRTGRVQETQYF. CDR3 coding DNA: TGTGCCAGCAGCCCACGTACCGGCAGGGTACAAGAGACCCAGTACTTC. This chain joins TRBV11-3 and TRBJ2-5; TRBD1 might be the D (5 bases). V lost 5 bases, J lost 2 bases, and 18 bases lay in between. The CDR3 length is 16 residues. Germline CDR1 is SGHNT and CDR2 is YENEEA.

This clone is classed as medium-sized. This chain links TRBV11-3 with TRBJ2-7; perhaps TRBD2 as D (6 bases). V lost 3 bases, J lost 0 bases, and 9 bases lay in between. Germline CDR1 reads SGHNT; CDR2 reads YENEEA. The length of the CDR3 is 14 residues. The CDR3 DNA reads TGTGCCAGCAGCTTTGGCGGGAACTCCTACGAGCAGTACTTC. It codes for CASSFGGNSYEQYF.

J is TRBJ2-7 and V is TRBV14, with 11 bases matching TRBD1. The ends lost 4 bases at V and 6 bases at J; junction bases unmatched: 11. Germline CDR1 reads SGHDN; CDR2 reads FVKESK. The CDR3 spans 16 residues. The CDR3 DNA is TGTGCCAGCAGCCCTACCGGGACAGGGGGTTTCTCCGAGCAGTACTTC. It translates to CASSPTGTGGFSEQYF.

This clone turned up a few times. The V and J genes are TRBV6-8 and TRBJ1-1, with D perhaps TRBD1 (6 bases). The V gene lost 6 bases and the J gene lost 5 bases, with 13 bases spanning the gap. The CDR3 is 13 residues long. Germline V lookup: CDR1 MNHGY, CDR2 SAAAGT. CDR3 sequence reads: CASSEGEGTEAFF. Here the CDR3 DNA reads TGTGCCAGCAGCGAGGGGGAGGGTACTGAAGCTTTCTTT.